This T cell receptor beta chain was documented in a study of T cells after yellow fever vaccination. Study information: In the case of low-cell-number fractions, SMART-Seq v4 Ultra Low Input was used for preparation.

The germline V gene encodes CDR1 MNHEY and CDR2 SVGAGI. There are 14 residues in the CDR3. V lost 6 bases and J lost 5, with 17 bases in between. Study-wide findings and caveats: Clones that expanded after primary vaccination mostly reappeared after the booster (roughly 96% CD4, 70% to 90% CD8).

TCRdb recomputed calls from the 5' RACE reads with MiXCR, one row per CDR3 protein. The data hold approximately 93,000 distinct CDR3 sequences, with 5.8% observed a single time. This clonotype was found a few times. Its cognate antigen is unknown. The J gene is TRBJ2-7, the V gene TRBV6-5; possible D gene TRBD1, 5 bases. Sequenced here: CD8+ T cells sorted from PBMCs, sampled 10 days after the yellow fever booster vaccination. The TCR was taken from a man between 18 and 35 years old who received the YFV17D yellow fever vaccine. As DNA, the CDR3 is TGTGCCAGCAGGATGTGGCAGGGTAGCCACGAGCAGTACTTC. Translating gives CASRMWQGSHEQYF.